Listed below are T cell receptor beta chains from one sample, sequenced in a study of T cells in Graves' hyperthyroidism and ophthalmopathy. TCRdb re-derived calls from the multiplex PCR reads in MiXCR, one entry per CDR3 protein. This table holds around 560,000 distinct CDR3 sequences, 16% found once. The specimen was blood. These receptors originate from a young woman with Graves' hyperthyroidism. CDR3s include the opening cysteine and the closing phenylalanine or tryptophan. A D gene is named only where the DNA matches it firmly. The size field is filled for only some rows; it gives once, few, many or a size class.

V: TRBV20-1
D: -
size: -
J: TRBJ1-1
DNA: TGCAGTGCTAGAGATTGGAACAGTGCAGCTTTCTTT
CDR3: CSARDWNSAAFF

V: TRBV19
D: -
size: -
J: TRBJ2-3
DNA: TGTGCCAGTAGTATAGGACCCTTGGCGGGCACGGCGGATACGCAGTATTTT
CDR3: CASSIGPLAGTADTQYF

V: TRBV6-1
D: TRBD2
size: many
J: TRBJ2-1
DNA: TGTGCCAGCAGTGATCGGGGGGAGGGCCCCAATGAGCAGTTCTTC
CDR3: CASSDRGEGPNEQFF

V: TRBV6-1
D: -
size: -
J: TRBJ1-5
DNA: TGTGCCAGCACGGGCTTCAATAGCAATCAGCCCCAGCATTTT
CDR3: CASTGFNSNQPQHF

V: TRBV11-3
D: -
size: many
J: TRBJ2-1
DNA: TGTGCCAGCAGCCAACTCCACAGGGTTGAGCAGTTCTTC
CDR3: CASSQLHRVEQFF

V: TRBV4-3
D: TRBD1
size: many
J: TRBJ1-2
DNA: TGCGCCAGCAGCCAGATGACAGGGGACAACTATGGCTACACCTTC
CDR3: CASSQMTGDNYGYTF

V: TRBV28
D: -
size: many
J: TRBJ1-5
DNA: TGTGCCAGCAGTTTGCAGGGCCTCAATCAGCCCCAGCATTTT
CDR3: CASSLQGLNQPQHF

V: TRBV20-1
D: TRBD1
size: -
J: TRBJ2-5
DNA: TGCAGTGCCAAAACGCAGGGGGCAAGGGAGACCCAGTACTTC
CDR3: CSAKTQGARETQYF

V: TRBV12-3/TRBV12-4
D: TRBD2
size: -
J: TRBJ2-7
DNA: TGTGCCAGCAGAACCGGACTAGCGGGGGCCTACGAGCAGTACTTC
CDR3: CASRTGLAGAYEQYF

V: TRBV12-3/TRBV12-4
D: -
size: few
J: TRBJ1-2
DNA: TGTGCCAGCAGTGTCCCGACAGGTGGCTACACCTTC
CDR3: CASSVPTGGYTF

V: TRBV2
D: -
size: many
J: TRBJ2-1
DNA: TGTGCCAGCATCGGTCCTGGGGCACTGTACAATGAGCAGTTCTTC
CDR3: CASIGPGALYNEQFF

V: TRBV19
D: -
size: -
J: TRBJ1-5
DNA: TGTGCCAGTAGCCATGCGGGGATTCAGCCCCAGCATTTT
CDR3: CASSHAGIQPQHF

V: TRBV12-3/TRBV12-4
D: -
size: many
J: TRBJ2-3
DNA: TGTGCCAGCAGTCTTTTTGGGCAAGGGTTTAGCACAGATACGCAGTATTTT
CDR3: CASSLFGQGFSTDTQYF

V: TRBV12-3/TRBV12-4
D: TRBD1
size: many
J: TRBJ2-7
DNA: TGTGCCAGCAGTTCGGGACAGGGAACTACCTACGAGCAGTACTTC
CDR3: CASSSGQGTTYEQYF

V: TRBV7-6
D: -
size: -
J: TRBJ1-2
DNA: TGTGCCAGCAGCCAGCAGACTCCTGGGGACTACACCTTC
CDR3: CASSQQTPGDYTF

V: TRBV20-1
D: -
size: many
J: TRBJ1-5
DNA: TGCAGTGCCGAGACTTCCGTTAATCAGCCCCAGCATTTT
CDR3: CSAETSVNQPQHF

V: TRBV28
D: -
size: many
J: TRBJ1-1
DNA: TGTGCCAGCAGGGGCAGGCCGGAAGCTTTCTTT
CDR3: CASRGRPEAFF

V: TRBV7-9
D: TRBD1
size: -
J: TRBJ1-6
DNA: TGTGCCAGTAGCTTAGCGGCCGGGACAGGGGTCCACTTT
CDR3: CASSLAAGTGVHF

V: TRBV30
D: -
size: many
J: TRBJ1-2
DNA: TGTGCCTGGAGTATGGGGGCGCAAAGTTATGGCTACACCTTC
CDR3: CAWSMGAQSYGYTF

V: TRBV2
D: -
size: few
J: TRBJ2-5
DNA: TGTGCCAGCAGAACCGAGACCCAGTACTTC
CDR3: CASRTETQYF

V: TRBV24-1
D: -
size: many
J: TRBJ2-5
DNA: TGTGCCACCAGTGAACACGGGACAACCGACGGCCAAAAACAAGAGACCCAGTACTTC
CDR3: CATSEHGTTDGQKQETQYF

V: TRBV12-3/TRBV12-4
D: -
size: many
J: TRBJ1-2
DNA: TGTGCCAGCAGTGCGGACGTGATTCTTGGCTATGGCTACACCTTC
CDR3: CASSADVILGYGYTF

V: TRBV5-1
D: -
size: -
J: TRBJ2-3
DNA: TGCGCCAGCAGCCACGGGACAACTAGCACAGATACGCAGTATTTT
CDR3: CASSHGTTSTDTQYF

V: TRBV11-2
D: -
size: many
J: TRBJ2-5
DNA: TGTGCCAGCAGCTTAGGGTCAGAGACCCAGTACTTC
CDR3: CASSLGSETQYF

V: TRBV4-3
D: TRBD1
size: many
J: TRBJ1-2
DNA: TGCGCCAGCAGCCAAGATAGGACAGGGATAAAAGGCTACACCTTC
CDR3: CASSQDRTGIKGYTF

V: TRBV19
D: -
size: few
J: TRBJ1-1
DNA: TGTGCCAGTAGTATAGCCTCGGTCCAGAACACTGAAGCTTTCTTT
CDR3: CASSIASVQNTEAFF

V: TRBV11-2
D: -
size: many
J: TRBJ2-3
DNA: TGTGCCAGCAGCCGGATGGACTTCCTCTATCGCACAGATACGCAGTATTTT
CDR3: CASSRMDFLYRTDTQYF

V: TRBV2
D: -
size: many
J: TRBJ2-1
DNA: TGTGCCAGCACCCTAGATGCCTACAATGAGCAGTTCTTC
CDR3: CASTLDAYNEQFF

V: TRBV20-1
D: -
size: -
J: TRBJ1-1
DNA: TGCAGTGCTAGAGCTCTGGCAGGGGACACTGAAGCTTTCTTT
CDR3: CSARALAGDTEAFF

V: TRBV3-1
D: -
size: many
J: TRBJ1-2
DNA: TGTGCCAGCAGCCAAGTCGAGAACTATGGCTACACCTTC
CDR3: CASSQVENYGYTF

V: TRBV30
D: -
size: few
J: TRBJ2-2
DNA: TGTGCCTGGAGAGAAGTACAGGGTACCGGGGAGCTGTTTTTT
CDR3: CAWREVQGTGELFF

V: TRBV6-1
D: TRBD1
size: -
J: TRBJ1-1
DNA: TGTGCCAGCAGCAAACTGGGACAGACGATGAACACTGAAGCTTTCTTT
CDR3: CASSKLGQTMNTEAFF

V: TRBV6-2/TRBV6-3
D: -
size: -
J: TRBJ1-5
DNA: TGTGCCAGCAGTCCGACAGTGGGTCAGCCCCAGCATTTT
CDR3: CASSPTVGQPQHF

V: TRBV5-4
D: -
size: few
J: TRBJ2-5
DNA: TGTGCCAGCAGCTTGGAAATTGTTAGCGTCGAGACCCAGTACTTC
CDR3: CASSLEIVSVETQYF

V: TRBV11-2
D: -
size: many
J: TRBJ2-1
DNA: TGTGCCAGCAGTCGGATCCAGGATTACAATGAGCAGTTCTTC
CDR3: CASSRIQDYNEQFF

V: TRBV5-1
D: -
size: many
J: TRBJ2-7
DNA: TGCGCCAGCAGCTTGGCGGGGGCCGGCGCGGGGGCGCAGTACTTC
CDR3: CASSLAGAGAGAQYF

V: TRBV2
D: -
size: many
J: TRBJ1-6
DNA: TGTGCCAGCAGTGAAAGAGCTGTAGGGCGGCTCAATACCGAATCACCCCTCCACTTT
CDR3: CASSERAVGRLNTESPLHF

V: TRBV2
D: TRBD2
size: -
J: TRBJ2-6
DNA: TGTGCCAGCGGCTCTGGGGGGGTAGGGGCCAACGTCCTGACTTTC
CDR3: CASGSGGVGANVLTF

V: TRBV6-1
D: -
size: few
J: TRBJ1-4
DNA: TGTGCCAGCAGGGAAGGGACCACGCCGAATGAAAAACTGTTTTTT
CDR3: CASREGTTPNEKLFF

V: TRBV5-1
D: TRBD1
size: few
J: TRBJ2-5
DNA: TGCGCCAGCAGCTCGCAAGGGACAGGGAGAGAGACCCAGTACTTC
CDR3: CASSSQGTGRETQYF

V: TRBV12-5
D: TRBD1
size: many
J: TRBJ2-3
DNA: TGTGCTAGTGGCTACGGGACAGCGATTTCGGATACGCAGTATTTT
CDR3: CASGYGTAISDTQYF

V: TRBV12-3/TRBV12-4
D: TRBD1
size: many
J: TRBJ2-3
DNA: TGTGCCAGCAGTCTGGGGCAGGGGGCCCGGCATACGCAGTATTTT
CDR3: CASSLGQGARHTQYF

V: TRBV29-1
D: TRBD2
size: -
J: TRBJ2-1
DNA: TGCAGCGTTGGCGGGGGAGCAGAGACCCAGTTCTTC
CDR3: CSVGGGAETQFF

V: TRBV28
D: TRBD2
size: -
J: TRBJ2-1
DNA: TGTGCCAGCAGTTTTTTTTCGTGGACGGGGAGGGATCTCAAGCAGTTCTTC
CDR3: CASSFFSWTGRDLKQFF

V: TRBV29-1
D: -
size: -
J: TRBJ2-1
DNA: TGCAGCGTTGAAATGGACTATCGGGGGGCGACTTATGATGAGCAGTTCTTC
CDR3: CSVEMDYRGATYDEQFF

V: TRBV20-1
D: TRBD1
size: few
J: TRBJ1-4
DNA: TGCAGTGCTAGAGTACGGACAGGGTTTCGCTTTGAAAAACTGTTTTTT
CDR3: CSARVRTGFRFEKLFF

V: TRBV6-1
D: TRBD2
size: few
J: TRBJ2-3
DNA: TGTGCCAGCAGCATACTAGCGGGAGGGCCAGGTGATACGCAGTATTTT
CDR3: CASSILAGGPGDTQYF

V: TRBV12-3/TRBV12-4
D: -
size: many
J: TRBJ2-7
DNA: TGTGCCAGCAGCAACCGGGTTTCACCCTACGAGCAGTACTTC
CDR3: CASSNRVSPYEQYF

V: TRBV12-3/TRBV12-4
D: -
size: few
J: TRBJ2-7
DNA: TGTGCCAGCAGTTTCTTATCGAGCTCCTACGAGCAGTACTTC
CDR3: CASSFLSSSYEQYF

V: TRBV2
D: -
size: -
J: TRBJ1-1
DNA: TGTGCCAGCAGTTCGTATCTTAGCGCTTTCTTT
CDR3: CASSSYLSAFF

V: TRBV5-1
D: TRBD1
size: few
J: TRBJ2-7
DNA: TGCGCCAGCAGCTTGGCCCCTCCGACAGGGCGCGACGAGCAGTACTTC
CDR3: CASSLAPPTGRDEQYF

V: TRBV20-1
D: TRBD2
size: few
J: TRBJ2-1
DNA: TGCAGTGTTCCCGAGGGGCTAGCGGGGGGCAATGAGCAGTTCTTC
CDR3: CSVPEGLAGGNEQFF

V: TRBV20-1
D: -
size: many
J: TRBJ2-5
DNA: TGCAGTGCTACCGCGGGATGGGCGTTAGGATACGGAGAGACCCAGTACTTC
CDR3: CSATAGWALGYGETQYF

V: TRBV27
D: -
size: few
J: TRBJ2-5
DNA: TGTGCCAGCAGTTTTAGCCCTTCCCCGGAGACCCAGTACTTC
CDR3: CASSFSPSPETQYF

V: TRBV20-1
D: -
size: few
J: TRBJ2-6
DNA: TGCAGTGCTAGACCGATCGCGGGGTACTCTGGGGCCAACGTCCTGACTTTC
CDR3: CSARPIAGYSGANVLTF

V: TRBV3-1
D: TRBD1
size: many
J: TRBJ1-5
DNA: TGTGCCAGCAGCCAAGCTCAGGGGGACAATCAGCCCCAGCATTTT
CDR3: CASSQAQGDNQPQHF

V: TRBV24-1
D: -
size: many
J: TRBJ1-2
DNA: TGTGCCACGGCGGGGGACCCCCTCTATGGCTACACCTTC
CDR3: CATAGDPLYGYTF